A single sample is the source of the 8 T cell receptor beta chains below, sequenced in a study of blood T cell repertoires in COVID-19. Method: immunoSEQ multiplex PCR; TCRdb's copy keeps in-frame clones and lacks some. The sample carries 300,000 to 400,000 clones, approximately 89% recorded once. Sequencing used peripheral blood. These receptor sequences come from a woman younger than 30 who had recovered from COVID-19.

The chain recombines TRBV4-3 with TRBJ2-3; the match to TRBD2 covers 11 bases. This CDR3 is 16 amino acids long. From germline, CDR1 is LGHNA and CDR2 YSLEER. J lost 4 bases, V lost 1 base, and 4 bases had no gene match. CDR3 sequence: CASSQGLAGRPDTQYF. CDR3 DNA: TGCGCCAGCAGCCAAGGACTAGCGGGACGCCCAGATACGCAGTATTTT.

The CDR3 DNA reads TGTGCCAGCAGCTTACTAGCGGGAGGGGGGACAGATACGCAGTATTTT. It encodes CASSLLAGGGTDTQYF. This chain joins TRBV7-8 and TRBJ2-3; 12 bases fit TRBD2. This CDR3 is 16 amino acids long. Germline values: CDR1 SGHVS, CDR2 FQNEAQ. V was clipped by 2 bases and J by 3 bases; unmatched bases: 3.

The CDR3: CASRKGQGVFSNYGYTF. As DNA, the CDR3 is TGTGCCAGCAGAAAGGGACAGGGCGTATTTTCTAACTATGGCTACACCTTC. The chain joins TRBV2 to TRBJ1-2; TRBD1 aligns across 9 bases. The CDR3 has 17 amino acids. The germline V gene encodes CDR1 SNHLY and CDR2 FYNNEI. V lost 6 bases and J lost 0; bases outside the gene matches: 11. Filled out from reference TRBV2 and TRBJ1-2, the complete variable domain reads EPEVTQTPSHQVTQMGQEVILRCVPISNHLYFYWYRQILGQKVEFLVSFYNNEISEKSEIFDDQFSVERPDGSNFTLKIRSTKLEDSAMYFCASRKGQGVFSNYGYTFGSGTRLTVV.

This clone was seen once. The V gene is TRBV3-1 (or the pseudogene TRBV3-2), the J gene TRBJ2-7, with 8 bases matching TRBD1. After removal of 0 bases from V and 4 bases from J, the junction contained 11 bases not matched to a gene. Germline assignment: CDR1 LGHDT and CDR2 YNNKEL (reference sequence). CDR3 length: 17 residues. This CDR3 is CASSQDFSWTGQYEQYV. The CDR3 coding sequence is TGTGCCAGCAGCCAAGATTTTTCTTGGACAGGGCAGTACGAGCAGTACGTC.

The chain recombines TRBV7-2 with TRBJ1-2; the match to TRBD1 covers 8 bases. CDR3 length: 18 residues. Germline CDR1 and CDR2: SGHTA and FQGNSA. The V segment lost 4 bases and the J segment 8 bases; nucleotides outside the gene matches: 21. CDR3 amino acids: CASSSLAFTGGRLWGYTF. The CDR3 region has the DNA TGTGCCAGCAGCTCCCTCGCTTTCACAGGGGGGCGGCTTTGGGGCTACACCTTC.

This sequence joins TRBV5-1 and TRBJ2-1; 10 bases map to TRBD2. The CDR3 covers 16 residues. Per the germline V gene, CDR1 is SGHRS and CDR2 is YFSETQ. Trimming cost V 2 bases and J 8 bases; bases outside gene matches: 10. The CDR3: CASSFGLAVQDHEQFF. CDR3 nucleotide sequence: TGCGCCAGCAGCTTCGGACTAGCGGTCCAGGACCATGAGCAGTTCTTC. Using reference TRBV5-1 and TRBJ2-1 for the parts outside the CDR3, the full variable domain is KAGVTQTPRYLIKTRGQQVTLSCSPISGHRSVSWYQQTPGQGLQFLFEYFSETQRNKGNFPGRFSGRQFSNSRSEMNVSTLELGDSALYLCASSFGLAVQDHEQFFGPGTRLTVL.

The rearrangement links TRBV6-2 or TRBV6-3 to TRBJ2-7; 9 bases are a match to TRBD1. Germline V CDR1 and CDR2: MNHEY, SVGEGT. With V trimmed by 2 bases and J by 1 base, 9 bases remained unmatched. The CDR3 length is 17 residues. CDR3 coding DNA: TGTGCCAGCAGTTACCCTCCCGGGACAGGGTTTTCCTACGAGCAGTACGTC. This gives the protein CASSYPPGTGFSYEQYV.

The chain is built from TRBV5-1 and TRBJ1-1; no reliable D call. Trimming stripped 4 bases from V and 3 bases from J, with 13 bases between. CDR1 and CDR2 (germline): SGHRS, YFSETQ. This CDR3 has 14 residues. The CDR3 loop reads CASSDPGRDTEAFF. The CDR3 coding sequence is TGCGCCAGCAGCGACCCGGGAAGGGACACTGAAGCTTTCTTT.